Each of the 13 T cell receptor delta chains below was sequenced from the same sample in a study of Vδ1+ human thymocytes. Extracted RNA was reverse transcribed into cDNA. Multiplex PCR used pooled V-gene forward primers and a constant-region reverse primer to amplify CDR3s. TCRdb reprocessed the multiplex PCR reads using CATT. The sample holds about 25,000 delta-chain clones, 25% to 30% seen once. Whole-study results and caveats: Highly polyclonal TRG and TRD repertoires with Gaussian CDR3 length distributions appeared in thymus.

Their antigens remain unidentified. The specimen was Vdelta1+ gamma-delta thymocytes from the thymus. As to subset: FACS-sorted CD3+ TCRalphabeta- TCRVdelta1+ TCRVdelta2- thymocytes. These receptors all come from a boy younger than two who had congenital heart surgery.

This clone has only a few counts. V gene TRDV1 combines with J gene TRDJ1; 7 bases are a match to TRDD3. Germline CDR1 is TSWWSYY and CDR2 is QGS. V shed 2 bases and J 5 bases; nucleotides not matched to a gene: 35. This CDR3 has 24 residues. The CDR3 nucleotides are TGTGCTCTTGGGGAAGAAGTGTGTGGACTCGGGGGATCAATTCCCACGGTAGGTCGAGATAAACTCATCTTT. The encoded protein is CALGEEVCGLGGSIPTVGRDKLIF.

As to this clone: A much larger clone lies one base from this, so it may be a read error. The gene calls are TRDV2 and TRDJ1; 8 bases line up with TRDD3. Germline V gene lookup returns CDR1 GEAIGNYY and CDR2 EKD. Trimming removed 5 bases from V and 1 base from J; junction bases left unmatched: 8. CDR3 size: 15 residues. The CDR3 sequence is CACAVGILITDKLIF. CDR3 DNA: TGTGCCTGTGCCGTGGGGATACTCATCACCGATAAACTCATCTTT.

Concerning this clone: The same CDR3 arises from other DNA sequences in this sample as well. This chain links TRDV1 with TRDJ1; the D gene is possibly TRDD3 (5 bases). Trimming took 2 bases from V and 0 from J, leaving 22 bases between them. The germline V gene encodes CDR1 TSWWSYY and CDR2 QGS. The CDR3 has 19 residues. The CDR3 DNA sequence: TGTGCTCTTGGGGAAATACGTGGCCGGCTGGGAGTCTACACCGATAAACTCATCTTT. Translation: CALGEIRGRLGVYTDKLIF.

This chain connects TRDV1 to TRDJ1; the match to TRDD3 covers 11 bases. CDR1 and CDR2 (germline): TSWWSYY, QGS. This CDR3 has 22 amino acids. V lost 0 bases to trimming and J lost 0 bases; unmatched junction nucleotides: 18. For the CDR3, the DNA is TGTGCTCTTGGGGAACTGACCTACCGTGACTGGGGGATAGGAAAGTACACCGATAAACTCATCTTT. The encoded protein is CALGELTYRDWGIGKYTDKLIF.

Notes on this clone: The junction departs from germline at one end; a sequencing error may be responsible. Different DNA sequences within this sample yield the same CDR3. The V gene is TRDV1, the J gene TRDJ1; unclear D gene. From germline, CDR1 is TSWWSYY and CDR2 QGS. The CDR3 extends over 16 amino acids. The chain's CDR3 is CALGEPSLMYTDKLIF. CDR3 DNA sequence: TGTGCTCTTGGGGAACCTAGCCTGATGTACACTGATAAACTCATCTTT.

With respect to this clone: Different DNA sequences within this sample yield the same CDR3. The J gene is TRDJ1, the V gene TRDV1; 11 bases are shared with TRDD3. The germline V gene has CDR1 TSWWSYY and CDR2 QGS. The CDR3 runs to 23 residues. Trimming cost V 0 bases and J 1 base; bases outside gene matches: 22. The CDR3 region is CALGELGLSKLGDTSLTTDKLIF. CDR3 coding DNA: TGTGCTCTTGGGGAACTTGGGCTAAGCAAGCTGGGGGATACATCACTTACCACCGATAAACTCATCTTT.

The V gene is TRDV1, the J gene TRDJ2, with a tentative D call TRDD3 (5 bases). The V end lost 2 bases, the J end lost 0 bases, and 16 bases lay between the germline ends. This CDR3 spans 18 amino acids. CDR1 TSWWSYY and CDR2 QGS come from the germline V gene. In nucleotides, the CDR3 is TGTGCTCTTGGGGAAAGGGGGCTTTCGGGCTCTTTGACAGCACAACTCTTCTTT. Protein: CALGERGLSGSLTAQLFF.

This chain uses TRDV1 with TRDJ1, with no clear D. Germline-derived CDR1 and CDR2 are TSWWSYY and QGS. This CDR3 is built from 17 residues. Trimming cost V 5 bases and J 0 bases, with 19 bases left between them. The CDR3 here is CALGNYRRGGYTDKLIF. In DNA, the CDR3 is TGTGCTCTTGGGAACTATAGGCGGGGTGGGTACACCGATAAACTCATCTTT.

This clone was seen a few times. The V call is TRDV1, the J call TRDJ1; TRDD3 matches at 13 bases. CDR1 TSWWSYY and CDR2 QGS come from the germline V gene. This CDR3 has 21 residues. The V segment lost 3 bases and the J segment 4 bases; nucleotides outside the gene matches: 20. The CDR3 protein is CALGDDLPVLGDTIGIDKLIF. CDR3 coding DNA: TGTGCTCTTGGGGACGATCTTCCTGTACTGGGGGATACGATTGGTATCGATAAACTCATCTTT.

On this clone: Within the sample, other DNA sequences also encode this same CDR3. The chain joins TRDV1 to TRDJ1; 12 bases match TRDD3. This CDR3 has 16 amino acids. With V trimmed by 4 bases and J by 3 bases, 6 bases remained unmatched. Germline V gene sequence: CDR1 TSWWSYY, CDR2 QGS. In DNA form, the CDR3 reads TGTGCTCTTGGGGCCCACACTGGGGGATACTCCGATAAACTCATCTTT. As protein: CALGAHTGGYSDKLIF.

The rearrangement joins TRDV1 to TRDJ1, with TRDD3 identical over 11 bases. In germline, CDR1 is TSWWSYY, CDR2 QGS. V was pared by 5 bases and J by 1 base, with 12 bases of the junction left unmatched. The CDR3 has 18 residues. CDR3 in DNA: TGTGCTCTTGGGACCTCCATTGGGGGATACGCTCGCACCGATAAACTCATCTTT. Translating it yields CALGTSIGGYARTDKLIF.

J is TRDJ1 and V is TRDV1; D possibly uses TRDD2 or TRDD3 (5 bases each). Germline values: CDR1 TSWWSYY, CDR2 QGS. Trimming cost V 3 bases and J 0 bases, with 35 bases left between them. This CDR3 comprises 23 residues. CDR3 coding DNA: TGTGCTCTTGGGGACCTTGCCTTCTGGCCTACTAGGGGACCGAATTGGTACACCGATAAACTCATCTTT. Its protein is CALGDLAFWPTRGPNWYTDKLIF.

This clone occurred many times. The rearrangement joins TRDV1 to TRDJ1, with TRDD3 matching over 7 bases. The V gene's germline CDR1 is TSWWSYY and CDR2 QGS. Trimming at V came to 6 bases and at J to 4 bases, leaving 14 bases not matched to a gene. CDR3 length: 16 residues. CDR3 coding DNA: TGTGCTCTTGGACGACCTAATGAGTGGGGGAACGATAAACTCATCTTT. Its translation: CALGRPNEWGNDKLIF.